This T cell receptor (beta chain) comes out of a study of T cell repertoires in ileal Crohn's disease. Across the study: About half of patients got postoperative therapy: about ten thiopurines, approximately 17 anti-TNF.

Only in-frame clones appear in the TCRdb table, and some are missing; sequencing was by immunoSEQ multiplex PCR. The data contain more than 12,000 clones, around 82% of them singletons. The receptor was isolated from an adult with Crohn's disease. Material: ileal tissue.

The DNA of the CDR3 is TGTGCCAGCGAATCGGGTTTCAAAAACATTCAGTACTTC. It is translated as CASESGFKNIQYF. This chain joins TRBV6-1 and TRBJ2-4; D uncertain. The ends were cut back, 8 bases at V and 3 bases at J, with 11 bases in the middle. This CDR3 spans 13 amino acids. Germline V lookup: CDR1 MNHNS, CDR2 SASEGT.